The clone carrying this T cell receptor (beta chain) was seen only once. Antigen unknown. Per the germline V gene, CDR1 is GTSNPN and CDR2 is SVGIG (reference sequence). J was trimmed by 0 bases and V by 4 bases; bases with no gene match: 4. The CDR3 sequence is 14 residues long. This entry comes from a study of T cells in Graves' hyperthyroidism and ophthalmopathy. Template material for amplifying TCR beta CDR3 regions consisted of RNA transcripts. With the HTBI primer set, the TCR CDR3 went through a first round of RT-PCR. From the multiplex PCR reads, TCRdb called clonotypes with MiXCR, one entry per CDR3 protein. Among hundreds of thousands of distinct CDR3 sequences listed, roughly 25% were seen once. Study-wide results and caveats: For ophthalmopathy, model prediction preceded onset by a median about 6 months.

The chain is built from TRBV30 and TRBJ2-7; 9 positions match TRBD1. The sequence was collected from a woman in her 30s with Graves' ophthalmopathy. Input material: blood. CDR3 DNA: TGTGCCTGGACAGTGACAGGGGGCTCCTACGAGCAGTACTTC. Translating it yields CAWTVTGGSYEQYF. The whole variable domain, filled in from reference TRBV30 and TRBJ2-7, reads SQTIHQWPATLVQPVGSPLSLECTVEGTSNPNLYWYRQAAGRGLQLLFYSVGIGQISSEVPQNLSASRPQDRQFILSSKKLLLSDSGFYLCAWTVTGGSYEQYFGPGTRLTVT.